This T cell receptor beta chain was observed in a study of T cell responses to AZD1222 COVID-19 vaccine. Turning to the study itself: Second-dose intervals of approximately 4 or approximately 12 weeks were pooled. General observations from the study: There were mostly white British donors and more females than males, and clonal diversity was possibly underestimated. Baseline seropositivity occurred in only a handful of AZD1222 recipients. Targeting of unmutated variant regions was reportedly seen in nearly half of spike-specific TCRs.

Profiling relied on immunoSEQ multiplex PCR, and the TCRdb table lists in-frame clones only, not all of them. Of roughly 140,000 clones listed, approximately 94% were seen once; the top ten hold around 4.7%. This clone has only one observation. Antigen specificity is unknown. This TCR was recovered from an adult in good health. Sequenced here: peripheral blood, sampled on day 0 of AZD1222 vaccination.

This chain's CDR3 is CASSLDGVTGQPQHF. As DNA, the CDR3 is TGTGCCAGCAGTTTAGACGGGGTTACGGGTCAGCCCCAGCATTTT. V gene TRBV27 combines with J gene TRBJ1-5; D gene unclear. Between the trimmed V and J ends, which lost 2 bases and 6 bases, there was a span of 14 bases. Germline CDR1 and CDR2: MNHEY and SMNVEV (reference sequence). This CDR3 region has 15 residues.